The 22 T cell receptor beta chains below were found in one sample sequenced in a study of blood T cells in healthy people across ages. Combining a sample-barcoded 5' primer with a J-beta primer mix, a second PCR ran for about 7 to 12 cycles. TCRdb re-analysed the 5' RACE reads in MiXCR, keeping a single row per CDR3 protein. There are roughly 500,000 distinct CDR3 sequences in the sample; about 26% occur only once, and around 20% lies in the top ten. The sequenced sample was blood. The receptors shown here come from a woman in her 70s in good health.

The chain has TRBV6-2 or TRBV6-3 and TRBJ2-3; D possibly uses TRBD1 or TRBD2 (5 bases each). The CDR3 extends over 16 amino acids. Germline values: CDR1 MNHEY, CDR2 SVGEGT. Trimming took 6 bases from V and 4 from J, leaving 20 bases between them. The CDR3 here is CASSYRLVGVSDTQYF. In DNA, the CDR3 is TGTGCCAGCAGCTACCGCTTGGTGGGGGTTTCAGATACGCAGTATTTT.

Concerning this clonotype itself: Mismatch with germline at one junction end may stem from a read error. The chain carries TRBV20-1 and TRBJ2-5; possible D gene TRBD1, 6 bases. The germline CDR1 and CDR2 sequences are DFQATT and SNEGSKA (reference sequence). This CDR3 comprises 14 residues. The CDR3 nucleotides read TGCAGTGCTGATAGAACCCGCAGGGACAATGAGCAGCTCTTC. This gives the protein CSADRTRRDNEQLF.

This clonotype was observed a few times. The rearrangement links TRBV28 to TRBJ2-5, with D perhaps TRBD2 (6 bases). The V end was cut by 1 base, the J end by 1 base, with 13 bases between. The CDR3 runs 16 residues. Per the germline V gene, CDR1 is MDHEN and CDR2 is SYDVKM. The CDR3 is CASSLYSEGPQETQYF. CDR3 bases: TGTGCCAGCAGTTTATATTCGGAGGGGCCCCAAGAGACCCAGTACTTC.

This clonotype was counted only a few times. V is TRBV7-9 and J is TRBJ1-4; 7 nucleotides agree with TRBD1. CDR3 length: 14 amino acids. The V segment lost 6 bases and the J segment 8 bases; nucleotides outside the gene matches: 9. Germline V gene lookup returns CDR1 SEHNR and CDR2 FQNEAQ (reference sequence). The CDR3, as DNA: TGTGCCAGCAGTCGTGACAGGGCGGACGAAAAACTGTTTTTT. Translating it yields CASSRDRADEKLFF.

The chain uses TRBV4-3 and TRBJ1-4; D not resolved. This CDR3 has 15 amino acids. Germline V gene lookup returns CDR1 LGHNA and CDR2 YSLEER. The V end was cut by 2 bases, the J end by 5 bases, with 12 bases between. CDR3 DNA sequence: TGCGCCAGCAGCCAATATTCGAGGGAAAATGAAAAACTGTTTTTT. Translation: CASSQYSRENEKLFF.

This clonotype was counted only a few times. The V gene is TRBV4-3, the J gene TRBJ1-1; the D is unclear. V was shortened by 1 base and J by 5 bases, with 8 bases between the two germline ends. From germline, CDR1 is LGHNA and CDR2 YSLEER. This CDR3 has 13 residues. Here the CDR3 DNA reads TGCGCCAGCAGCCAAGTATTCAGGACTGAAGCTTTCTTT. It encodes CASSQVFRTEAFF.

The chain carries TRBV2 and TRBJ2-5; D possibly corresponds to TRBD2 (5 bases). With the DNA end fitting TRBJ2-1 better, the J assignment may be wrong. The CDR3 extends over 10 amino acids. CDR1 and CDR2 (germline): SNHLY, FYNNEI. The CDR3 loop is CASGEGEQFF. CDR3 coding DNA: TGTGCCAGCGGCGAGGGAGAGCAGTTCTTC.

This chain connects TRBV29-1 to TRBJ2-2; the D is unclear. The germline CDR1 and CDR2 sequences are SQVTM and ANQGSEA. Trimming removed 5 bases at V and 6 bases at J, with 10 bases between. The CDR3 consists of 12 residues. The CDR3 bases are TGCAGCGTTTTTTCAGCCCCCGGGGAGCTGTTTTTT. This codes for CSVFSAPGELFF.

About this clonotype: Germline is not matched at one junction end, which may reflect a read error. The chain links TRBV27 to TRBJ1-6; D is unresolved. CDR1 and CDR2 from the germline V gene are MNHEY and SMNVEV (reference sequence). This CDR3 contains 13 residues. The CDR3 DNA reads as TGTGCCGGCAGCTTAAGCAAGAGTTCACCCCTCCACTTT. This sequence encodes CAGSLSKSSPLHF.

This clonotype has just a few counts. One junction end disagrees with the germline gene, perhaps due to a read error. The chain employs TRBV20-1 and TRBJ2-5; possible D gene TRBD2, 7 bases. The CDR3 length is 12 residues. Germline assignment: CDR1 DFQATT and CDR2 SNEGSKA (reference sequence). The chain's CDR3 is CSARLGGETQHF. CDR3 coding DNA: TGCAGTGCTAGACTAGGGGGGGAGACCCAGCACTTC.

There are a few counts of this clonotype. The chain combines TRBV10-3 with TRBJ2-7, with a tentative D call TRBD1 (5 bases). The CDR3 runs to 15 residues. Trimming removed 0 bases at V and 4 bases at J, with 13 bases between. Per germline, CDR1 ENHRY and CDR2 SYGVKD. CDR3 sequence reads: CAISESQGGVYEQYF. CDR3 nucleotides: TGTGCCATCAGTGAGTCCCAGGGTGGGGTTTACGAGCAGTACTTC.

This clonotype was seen a few times. The chain employs TRBV20-1 and TRBJ2-5; D is perhaps TRBD1 (6 bases). The CDR3 runs to 15 residues. Germline V gene data show CDR1 as DFQATT and CDR2 as SNEGSKA (reference sequence). Between the trimmed V and J ends, which lost 6 bases and 1 base, there was a span of 18 bases. The CDR3 is CSAPGWTESQETQYF. The CDR3 nucleotides read TGCAGTGCCCCTGGTTGGACAGAGTCCCAAGAGACCCAGTACTTC.

This chain joins TRBV11-2 and TRBJ1-2, with a weak D call TRBD1 (6 bases). V dropped 5 bases and J dropped 2 bases, with 18 bases sitting between them. The CDR3 loop spans 16 amino acids. CDR1 is SGHAT and CDR2 is FQNNGV in the germline V gene. The CDR3 DNA reads as TGTGCCAGCAGCCCTCTGACAGGAATTCCAAACTATGGCTACACCTTC. Encoded protein: CASSPLTGIPNYGYTF. Drawing the rest from reference TRBV11-2 and TRBJ1-2, the complete variable domain is EAGVAQSPRYKIIEKRQSVAFWCNPISGHATLYWYQQILGQGPKLLIQFQNNGVVDDSQLPKDRFSAERLKGVDSTLKIQPAKLEDSAVYLCASSPLTGIPNYGYTFGSGTRLTVV.

The table lists this clonotype with a few counts. The gene calls are TRBV27 and TRBJ1-1; tentative D call: TRBD1 (6 bases). V lost 6 bases to trimming and J lost 0 bases, with 14 bases between them. This CDR3 comprises 15 residues. Per germline, CDR1 MNHEY and CDR2 SMNVEV (reference sequence). The CDR3 DNA is TGTGCCAGCAGCCCCGTAGGGGGGTTGAACACTGAAGCTTTCTTT. This encodes CASSPVGGLNTEAFF.

On this clonotype itself: Because the CDR3 is missing its conserved closing phenylalanine or tryptophan, this is likely a read error. It is unclear where the CDR3 begins or ends on the DNA, so no DNA is shown, and the CDR3 is as TCRdb lists it. The chain uses TRBV21-1 and TRBJ2-6; TRBD2, the table's D call, lacks a check against the DNA. TRBV21-1 is listed as a pseudogene. The CDR3 contains 19 residues when both ends are counted. The CDR3 region is CASSKARPNGNSGANVLTS.

This clonotype was picked up a small number of times. The rearrangement links TRBV7-2 to TRBJ2-4, with D perhaps matching TRBD1 or TRBD2 (5 bases each). Trimming stripped 3 bases from V and 1 base from J, with 19 bases between. This CDR3 spans 18 amino acids. Per the germline V gene, CDR1 is SGHTA and CDR2 is FQGNSA. The CDR3 loop is CASSFGGGQIGAKNIQYF. The CDR3 DNA is TGTGCCAGCAGCTTTGGAGGAGGACAAATTGGGGCCAAAAACATTCAGTACTTC.

This clonotype was detected a few times. Here the CDR3 DNA reads TGTGCCAGCAGCACCAACAGCGGGACCGGGGAGCTGTTTTTT. This encodes CASSTNSGTGELFF. The rearrangement uses TRBV7-3 and TRBJ2-2, with a tentative D call TRBD2 (6 bases). V lost 5 bases and J 5 bases, leaving 12 bases between the germline ends. Germline V CDR1 and CDR2: SGHTA, FQGTGA. This CDR3 contains 14 residues. Full variable domain (outside the CDR3, taken from reference TRBV7-3 and TRBJ2-2): GAGVSQTPSNKVTEKGKYVELRCDPISGHTALYWYRQSLGQGPEFLIYFQGTGAADDSGLPNDRFFAVRPEGSVSTLKIQRTERGDSAVYLCASSTNSGTGELFFGEGSRLTVL.

The J gene is TRBJ2-7, the V gene TRBV7-2; the match to TRBD2 covers 11 bases. The V and J ends lost 0 bases and 5 bases, in that order; junction bases with no gene match: 6. Germline lookup yields CDR1 SGHTA and CDR2 FQGNSA. This CDR3 comprises 16 residues. The CDR3 here is CASSLALAGGLHEQYF. Here the CDR3 DNA reads TGTGCCAGCAGCTTAGCTTTAGCGGGAGGGCTTCACGAGCAGTACTTC.

The J gene is TRBJ2-1, the V gene TRBV5-1; TRBD2 matches 10 bases. The J segment lost 6 bases and the V segment lost 0 bases, leaving 6 bases of the junction unmatched. The CDR3 is 16 amino acids. Germline V gene lookup returns CDR1 SGHRS and CDR2 YFSETQ. CDR3 nucleotides: TGCGCCAGCAGCTTGGGGGTAGCGGGGGGTTTCAATGAGCAGTTCTTC. It specifies CASSLGVAGGFNEQFF.

V usage is TRBV11-2 and J usage is TRBJ2-5; no clear D gene. CDR3 length equals 17 residues. V lost 4 bases and J 2 bases, leaving 20 bases between the germline ends. CDR1 is SGHAT and CDR2 is FQNNGV in the germline V gene. The CDR3 protein is CASSSPKVGNWQETQYF. The CDR3 DNA sequence: TGTGCCAGCAGCTCCCCCAAGGTGGGGAATTGGCAAGAGACCCAGTACTTC.

The chain has TRBV7-9 and TRBJ2-1; D remains unclear. Germline CDR1 is SEHNR and CDR2 is FQNEAQ (reference sequence). V lost 5 bases and J lost 6, with 14 bases in between. There are 14 residues in the CDR3. The CDR3 bases are TGTGCCAGCAGCCTGCTCCAGAAACGCAATGAGCAGTTCTTC. Translation gives CASSLLQKRNEQFF. The complete variable domain, with remaining parts taken from reference TRBV7-9 and TRBJ2-1, reads DTGVSQNPRHKITKRGQNVTFRCDPISEHNRLYWYRQTLGQGPEFLTYFQNEAQLEKSRLLSDRFSAERPKGSFSTLEIQRTEQGDSAMYLCASSLLQKRNEQFFGPGTRLTVL.

In its sample, this clonotype was seen a few times. This rearrangement joins TRBV9 to TRBJ2-7; D possibly corresponds to TRBD2 (5 bases). The CDR3 runs to 14 residues. CDR1 and CDR2 (germline): SGDLS, YYNGEE. Trimming took off 2 bases at V and 2 bases at J, with 11 bases between the two ends. The CDR3 coding sequence is TGTGCCAGCAGCGTCGGGGTGGGAGCCTACGAGCAGTACTTC. This translates into CASSVGVGAYEQYF.